There are a few counts of the clone carrying this T cell receptor beta chain. The sample belongs to a study of T-cell reconstitution after alpha-beta-depleted transplantation in children. Unique molecular identifiers were incorporated into the prepared TCRbeta library. TCRdb re-derived calls from the PCR reads in MiXCR, one entry per CDR3 protein. The data hold roughly 300,000 distinct CDR3 sequences, with around 10% observed a single time. The CDR3 has 13 residues. Unmatched junction bases numbered 4, after V lost 6 bases and J lost 8 bases. This chain uses TRBV12-3 or TRBV12-4 with TRBJ1-4; TRBD1 matches at 9 bases. Sequences were derived from PBMCs from the stem cell graft donor, sampled from the stem cell graft. The sequence derives from a human donor who donated a stem cell graft to a child with acute lymphoblastic leukemia. The CDR3 region has the DNA TGTGCCAGCAGCGGGACAGGGAAGGAAAAACTGTTTTTT. As protein: CASSGTGKEKLFF.